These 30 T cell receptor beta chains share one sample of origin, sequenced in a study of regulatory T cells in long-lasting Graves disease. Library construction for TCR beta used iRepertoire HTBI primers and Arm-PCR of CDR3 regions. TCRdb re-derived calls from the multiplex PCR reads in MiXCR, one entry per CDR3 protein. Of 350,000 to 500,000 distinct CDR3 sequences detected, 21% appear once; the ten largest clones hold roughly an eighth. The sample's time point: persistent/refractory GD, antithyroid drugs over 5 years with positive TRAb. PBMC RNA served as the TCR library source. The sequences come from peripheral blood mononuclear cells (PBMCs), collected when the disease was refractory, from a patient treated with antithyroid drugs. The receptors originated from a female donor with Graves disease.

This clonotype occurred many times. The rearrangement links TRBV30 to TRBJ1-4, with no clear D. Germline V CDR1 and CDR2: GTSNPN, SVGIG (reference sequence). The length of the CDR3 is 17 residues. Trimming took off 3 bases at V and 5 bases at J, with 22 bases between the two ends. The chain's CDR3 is CAWRIPGPFHKNEKLFF. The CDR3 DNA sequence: TGTGCCTGGAGGATCCCGGGTCCTTTCCACAAGAATGAAAAACTGTTTTTT.

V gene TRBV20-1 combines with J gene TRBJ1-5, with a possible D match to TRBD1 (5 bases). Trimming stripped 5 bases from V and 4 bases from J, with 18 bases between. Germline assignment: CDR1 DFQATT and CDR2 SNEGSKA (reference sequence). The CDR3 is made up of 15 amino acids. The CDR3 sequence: CSASGGGWGNQPQHF. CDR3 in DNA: TGCAGTGCTTCCGGGGGGGGATGGGGGAATCAGCCCCAGCATTTT.

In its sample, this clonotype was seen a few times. In DNA, the CDR3 is TGCAGCGTTGAGGAAGGGACCTCCTACGAGCAGTACTTC. Amino acid sequence: CSVEEGTSYEQYF. The chain carries TRBV29-1 and TRBJ2-7; tentatively, D is TRBD1 or TRBD2 (5 bases each). This CDR3 is 13 amino acids long. Germline CDR1 reads SQVTM; CDR2 reads ANQGSEA. The V gene lost 3 bases and the J gene lost 0 bases, with 9 bases spanning the gap.

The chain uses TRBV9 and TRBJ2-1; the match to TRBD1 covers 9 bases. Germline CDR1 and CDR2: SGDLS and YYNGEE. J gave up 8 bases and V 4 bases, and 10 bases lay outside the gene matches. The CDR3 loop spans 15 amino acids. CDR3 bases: TGTGCCAGCAGCTCCGGGACAGGGCTGATTTATGAGCAGTTCTTC. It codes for CASSSGTGLIYEQFF. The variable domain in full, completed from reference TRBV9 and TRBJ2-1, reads DSGVTQTPKHLITATGQRVTLRCSPRSGDLSVYWYQQSLDQGLQFLIQYYNGEERAKGNILERFSAQQFPDLHSELNLSSLELGDSALYFCASSSGTGLIYEQFFGPGTRLTVL.

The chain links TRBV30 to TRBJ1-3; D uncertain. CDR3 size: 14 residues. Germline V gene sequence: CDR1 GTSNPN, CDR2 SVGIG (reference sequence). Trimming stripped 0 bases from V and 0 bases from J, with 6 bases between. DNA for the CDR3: TGTGCCTGGAGTGTTTATAGCTCTGGAAACACCATATATTTT. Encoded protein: CAWSVYSSGNTIYF.

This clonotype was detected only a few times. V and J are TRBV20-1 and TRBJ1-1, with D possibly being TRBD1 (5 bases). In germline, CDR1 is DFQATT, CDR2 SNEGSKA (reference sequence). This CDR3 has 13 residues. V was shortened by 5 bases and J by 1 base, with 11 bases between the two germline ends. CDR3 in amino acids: CSAPGGGNTEAFF. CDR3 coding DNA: TGCAGTGCTCCGGGGGGGGGGAACACTGAAGCTTTCTTT.

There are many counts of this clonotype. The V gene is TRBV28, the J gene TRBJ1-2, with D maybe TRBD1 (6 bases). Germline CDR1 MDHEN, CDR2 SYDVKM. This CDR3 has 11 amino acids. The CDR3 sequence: CAIGGDYGYTF. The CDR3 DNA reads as TGTGCTATTGGGGGCGACTATGGCTACACCTTC.

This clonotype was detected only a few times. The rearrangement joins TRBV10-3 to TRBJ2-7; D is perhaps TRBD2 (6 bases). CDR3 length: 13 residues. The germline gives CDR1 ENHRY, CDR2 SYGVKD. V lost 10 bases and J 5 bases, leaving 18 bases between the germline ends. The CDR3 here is CATRGSGRDEQYF. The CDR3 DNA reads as TGTGCCACCCGGGGGAGCGGGCGCGACGAGCAGTACTTC.

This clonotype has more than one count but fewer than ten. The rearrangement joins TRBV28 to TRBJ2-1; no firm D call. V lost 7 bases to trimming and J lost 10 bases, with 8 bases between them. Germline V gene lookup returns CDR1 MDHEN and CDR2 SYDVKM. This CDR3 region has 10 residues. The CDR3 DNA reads TGTGCCAGCACCGGGTCGGAGCAGTTCTTC. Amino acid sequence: CASTGSEQFF.

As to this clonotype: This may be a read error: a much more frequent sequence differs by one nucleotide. CDR3 protein: CASSSDRSCGYTF. The CDR3, as DNA: TGTGCCAGCAGCTCGGACAGGTCCTGTGGCTACACCTTC. The chain recombines TRBV5-5 with TRBJ1-2, with 7 bases lining up with TRBD1. This CDR3 has 13 residues. Germline CDR1 is SGHKS and CDR2 is YYEKEE (reference sequence). V lost 3 bases to trimming and J lost 7 bases; unmatched junction nucleotides: 6.

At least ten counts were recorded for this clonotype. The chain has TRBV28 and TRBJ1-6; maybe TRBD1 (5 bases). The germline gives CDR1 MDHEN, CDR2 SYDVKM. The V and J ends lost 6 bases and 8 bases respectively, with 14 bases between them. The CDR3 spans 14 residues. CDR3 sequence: CASSRRTSDSPLHF. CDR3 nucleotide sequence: TGTGCCAGCAGCAGACGGACATCGGATTCACCCCTCCACTTT.

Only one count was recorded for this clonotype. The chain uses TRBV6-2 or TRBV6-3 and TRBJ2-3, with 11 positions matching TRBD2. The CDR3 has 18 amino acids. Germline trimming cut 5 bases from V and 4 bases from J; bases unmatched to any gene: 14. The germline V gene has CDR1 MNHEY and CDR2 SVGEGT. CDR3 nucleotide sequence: TGTGCCAGCAGTAAACAAGAGGGGATACTAGCGGGAGCAGATACGCAGTATTTT. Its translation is CASSKQEGILAGADTQYF.

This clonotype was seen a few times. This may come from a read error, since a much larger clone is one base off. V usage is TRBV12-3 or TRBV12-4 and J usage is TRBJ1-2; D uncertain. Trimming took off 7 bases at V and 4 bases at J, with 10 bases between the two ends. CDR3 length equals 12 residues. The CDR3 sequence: CASTYGTYGYTF. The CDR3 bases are TGTGCCAGCACCTACGGAACCTATGGCTACACCTTC.

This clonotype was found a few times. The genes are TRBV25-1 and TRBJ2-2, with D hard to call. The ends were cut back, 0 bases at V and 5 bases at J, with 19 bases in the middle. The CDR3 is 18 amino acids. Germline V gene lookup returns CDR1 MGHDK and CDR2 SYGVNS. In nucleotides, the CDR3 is TGTGCCAGCAGTGAATACTTTATGGGGTTAAAGGATACCGGGGAGCTGTTTTTT. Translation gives CASSEYFMGLKDTGELFF.

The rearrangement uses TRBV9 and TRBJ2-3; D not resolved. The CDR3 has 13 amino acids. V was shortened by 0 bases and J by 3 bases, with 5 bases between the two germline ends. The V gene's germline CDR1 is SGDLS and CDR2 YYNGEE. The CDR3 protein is CASSVAFTDTQYF. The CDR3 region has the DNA TGTGCCAGCAGCGTAGCTTTTACAGATACGCAGTATTTT.

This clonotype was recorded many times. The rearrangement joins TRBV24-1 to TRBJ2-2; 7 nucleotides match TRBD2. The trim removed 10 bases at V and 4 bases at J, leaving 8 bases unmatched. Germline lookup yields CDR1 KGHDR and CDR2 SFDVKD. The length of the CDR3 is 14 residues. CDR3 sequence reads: CATRGAGSTGELFF. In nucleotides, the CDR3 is TGTGCCACGAGAGGAGCGGGAAGCACCGGGGAGCTGTTTTTT.

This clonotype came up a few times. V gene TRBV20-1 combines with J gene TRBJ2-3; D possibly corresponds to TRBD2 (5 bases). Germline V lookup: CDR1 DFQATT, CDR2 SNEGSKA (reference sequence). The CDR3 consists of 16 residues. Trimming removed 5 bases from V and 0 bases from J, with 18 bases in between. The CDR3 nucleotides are TGCAGTGCTGGGAATCCGGGGATGGCTAGCACAGATACGCAGTATTTT. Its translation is CSAGNPGMASTDTQYF.

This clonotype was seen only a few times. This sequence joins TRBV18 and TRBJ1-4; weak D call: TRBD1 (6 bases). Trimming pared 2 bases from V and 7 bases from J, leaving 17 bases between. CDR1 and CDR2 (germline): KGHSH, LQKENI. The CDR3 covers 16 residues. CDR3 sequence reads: CASSPRVEQGGEKLFF. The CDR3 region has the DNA TGTGCCAGCTCACCAAGGGTTGAACAGGGTGGTGAAAAACTGTTTTTT. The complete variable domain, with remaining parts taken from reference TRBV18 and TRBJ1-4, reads NAGVMQNPRHLVRRRGQEARLRCSPMKGHSHVYWYRQLPEEGLKFMVYLQKENIIDESGMPKERFSAEFPKEGPSILRIQQVVRGDSAAYFCASSPRVEQGGEKLFFGSGTQLSVL.

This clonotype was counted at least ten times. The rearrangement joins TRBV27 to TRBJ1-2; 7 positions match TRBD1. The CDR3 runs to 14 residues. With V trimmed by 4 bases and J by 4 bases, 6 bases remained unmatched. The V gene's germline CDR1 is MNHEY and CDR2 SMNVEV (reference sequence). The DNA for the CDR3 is TGTGCCAGCAGTTCGGGGGAGGGGGCCTATGGCTACACCTTC. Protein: CASSSGEGAYGYTF.

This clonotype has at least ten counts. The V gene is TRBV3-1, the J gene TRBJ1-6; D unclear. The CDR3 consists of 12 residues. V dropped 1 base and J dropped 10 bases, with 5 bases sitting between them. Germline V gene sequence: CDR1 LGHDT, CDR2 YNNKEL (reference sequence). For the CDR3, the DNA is TGTGCCAGCAGCCAAGGGTACTCACCCCTCCACTTT. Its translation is CASSQGYSPLHF.

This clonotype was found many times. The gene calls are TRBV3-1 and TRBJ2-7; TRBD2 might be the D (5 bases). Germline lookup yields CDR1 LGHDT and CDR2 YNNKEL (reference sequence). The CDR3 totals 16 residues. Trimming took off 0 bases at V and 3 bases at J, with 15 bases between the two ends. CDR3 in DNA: TGTGCCAGCAGCCAAGAAAGGGCAGGAGGCTTCTACGAGCAGTACTTC. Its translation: CASSQERAGGFYEQYF.

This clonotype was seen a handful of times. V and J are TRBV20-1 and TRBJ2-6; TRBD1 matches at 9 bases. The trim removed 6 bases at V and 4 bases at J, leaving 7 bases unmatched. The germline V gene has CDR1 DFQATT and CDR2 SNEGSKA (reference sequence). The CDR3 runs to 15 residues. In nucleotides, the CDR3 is TGCAGTGCCCAAACAGGGGGCGGAGGGGCCAACGTCCTGACTTTC. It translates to CSAQTGGGGANVLTF.

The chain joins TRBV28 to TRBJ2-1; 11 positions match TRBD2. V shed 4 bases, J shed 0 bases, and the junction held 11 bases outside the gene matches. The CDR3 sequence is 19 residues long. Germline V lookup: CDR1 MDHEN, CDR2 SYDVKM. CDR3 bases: TGTGCCAGCAGTTCACCGGGACTAGCGGTTGAAACCTCCTACAATGAGCAGTTCTTC. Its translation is CASSSPGLAVETSYNEQFF. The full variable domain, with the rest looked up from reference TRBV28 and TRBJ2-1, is DVKVTQSSRYLVKRTGEKVFLECVQDMDHENMFWYRQDPGLGLRLIYFSYDVKMKEKGDIPEGYSVSREKKERFSLILESASTNQTSMYLCASSSPGLAVETSYNEQFFGPGTRLTVL.

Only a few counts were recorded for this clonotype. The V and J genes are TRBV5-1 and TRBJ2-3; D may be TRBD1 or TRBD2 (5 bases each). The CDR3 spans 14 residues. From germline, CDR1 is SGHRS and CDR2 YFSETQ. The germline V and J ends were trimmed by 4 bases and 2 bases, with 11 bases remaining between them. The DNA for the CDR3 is TGCGCCAGCAGCAATGGGACGGTCACAGATACGCAGTATTTT. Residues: CASSNGTVTDTQYF.

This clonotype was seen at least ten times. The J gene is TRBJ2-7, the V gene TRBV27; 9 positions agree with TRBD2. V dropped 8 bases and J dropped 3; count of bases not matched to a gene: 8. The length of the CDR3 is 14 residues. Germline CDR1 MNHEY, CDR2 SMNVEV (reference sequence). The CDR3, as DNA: TGTGCCAGCCGAGCGGGAGGATACCTCTACGAGCAGTACTTC. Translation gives CASRAGGYLYEQYF.

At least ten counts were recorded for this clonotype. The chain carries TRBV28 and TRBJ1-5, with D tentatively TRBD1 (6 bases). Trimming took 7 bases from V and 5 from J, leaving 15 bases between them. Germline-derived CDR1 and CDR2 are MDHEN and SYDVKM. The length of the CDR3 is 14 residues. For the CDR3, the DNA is TGTGCCAGCATAGGCAGGGGTGATCATCAGCCCCAGCATTTT. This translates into CASIGRGDHQPQHF.

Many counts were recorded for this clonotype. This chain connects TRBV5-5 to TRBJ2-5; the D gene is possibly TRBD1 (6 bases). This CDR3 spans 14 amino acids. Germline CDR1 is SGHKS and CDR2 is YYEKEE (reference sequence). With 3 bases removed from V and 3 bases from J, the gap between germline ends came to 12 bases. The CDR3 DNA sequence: TGTGCCAGCAGCTACAGGGACGCAAAAGAGACCCAGTACTTC. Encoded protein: CASSYRDAKETQYF. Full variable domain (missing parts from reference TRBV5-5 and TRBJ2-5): DAGVTQSPTHLIKTRGQQVTLRCSPISGHKSVSWYQQVLGQGPQFIFQYYEKEERGRGNFPDRFSARQFPNYSSELNVNALLLGDSALYLCASSYRDAKETQYFGPGTRLLVL.

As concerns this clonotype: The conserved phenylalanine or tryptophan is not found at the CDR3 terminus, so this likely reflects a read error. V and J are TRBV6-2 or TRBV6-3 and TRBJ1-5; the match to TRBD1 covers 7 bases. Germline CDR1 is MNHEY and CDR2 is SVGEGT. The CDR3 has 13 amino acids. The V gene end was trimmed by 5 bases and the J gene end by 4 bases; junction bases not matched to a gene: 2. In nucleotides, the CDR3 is TGTGCCAGCAGTGGACAGGTTAATCAGCCCCAGCATCTT. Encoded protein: CASSGQVNQPQHL.

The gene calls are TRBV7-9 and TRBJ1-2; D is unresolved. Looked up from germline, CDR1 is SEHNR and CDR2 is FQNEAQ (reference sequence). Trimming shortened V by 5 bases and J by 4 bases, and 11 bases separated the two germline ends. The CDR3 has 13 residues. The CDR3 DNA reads TGTGCCAGCAGCACGGGAGGACTCTATGGCTACACCTTC. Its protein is CASSTGGLYGYTF.

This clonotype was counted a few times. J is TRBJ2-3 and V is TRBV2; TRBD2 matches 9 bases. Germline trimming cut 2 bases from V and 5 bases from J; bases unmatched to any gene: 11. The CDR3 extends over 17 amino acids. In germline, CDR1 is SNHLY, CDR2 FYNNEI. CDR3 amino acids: CASSELVAGGPLDTQYF. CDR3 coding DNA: TGTGCCAGCAGTGAACTAGTTGCGGGAGGGCCCCTAGATACGCAGTATTTT. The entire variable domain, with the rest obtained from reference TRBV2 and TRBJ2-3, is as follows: EPEVTQTPSHQVTQMGQEVILRCVPISNHLYFYWYRQILGQKVEFLVSFYNNEISEKSEIFDDQFSVERPDGSNFTLKIRSTKLEDSAMYFCASSELVAGGPLDTQYFGPGTRLTVL.